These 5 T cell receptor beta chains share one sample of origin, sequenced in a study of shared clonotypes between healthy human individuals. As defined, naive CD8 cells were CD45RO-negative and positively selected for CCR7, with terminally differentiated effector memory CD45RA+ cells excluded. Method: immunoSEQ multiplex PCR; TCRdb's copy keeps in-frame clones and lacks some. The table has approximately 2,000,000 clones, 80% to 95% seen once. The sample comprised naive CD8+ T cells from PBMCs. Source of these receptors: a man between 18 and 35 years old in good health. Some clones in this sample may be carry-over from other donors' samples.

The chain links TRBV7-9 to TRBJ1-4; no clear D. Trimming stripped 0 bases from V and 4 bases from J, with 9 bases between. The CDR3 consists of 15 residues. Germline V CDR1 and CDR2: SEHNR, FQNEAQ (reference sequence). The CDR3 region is CASSLAGLVNEKLFF. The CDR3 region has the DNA TGTGCCAGCAGCTTAGCAGGGTTGGTTAATGAAAAACTGTTTTTT. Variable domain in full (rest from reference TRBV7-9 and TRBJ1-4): DTGVSQNPRHKITKRGQNVTFRCDPISEHNRLYWYRQTLGQGPEFLTYFQNEAQLEKSRLLSDRFSAERPKGSFSTLEIQRTEQGDSAMYLCASSLAGLVNEKLFFGSGTQLSVL.

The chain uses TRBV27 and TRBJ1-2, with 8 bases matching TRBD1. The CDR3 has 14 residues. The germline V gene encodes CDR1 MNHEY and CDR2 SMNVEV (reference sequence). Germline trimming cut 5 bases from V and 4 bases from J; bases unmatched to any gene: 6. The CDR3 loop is CASSPQGGGYGYTF. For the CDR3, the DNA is TGTGCCAGCAGTCCACAGGGGGGAGGCTATGGCTACACCTTC.

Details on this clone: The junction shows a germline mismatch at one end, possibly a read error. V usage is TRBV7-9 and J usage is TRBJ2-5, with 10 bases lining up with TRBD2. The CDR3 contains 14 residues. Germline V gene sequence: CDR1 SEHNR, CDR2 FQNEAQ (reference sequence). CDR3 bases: TGTGCCAGCAGCCTAGCGGGAGCAAGGGAGACCCAGTACTTC. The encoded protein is CASSLAGARETQYF.

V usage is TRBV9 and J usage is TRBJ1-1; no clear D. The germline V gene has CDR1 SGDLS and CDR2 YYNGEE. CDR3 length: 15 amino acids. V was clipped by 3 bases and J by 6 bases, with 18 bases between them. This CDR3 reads CASSAQDELTSEAFF. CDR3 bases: TGTGCCAGCAGCGCGCAGGACGAGTTGACGTCTGAAGCTTTCTTT.

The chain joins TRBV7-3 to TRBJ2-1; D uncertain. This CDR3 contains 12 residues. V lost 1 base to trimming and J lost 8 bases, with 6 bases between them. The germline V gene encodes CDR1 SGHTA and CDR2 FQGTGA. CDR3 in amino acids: CASSLSPDEQFF. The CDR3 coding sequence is TGTGCCAGCAGCTTAAGCCCCGATGAGCAGTTCTTC.